Given below is one T cell receptor beta chain in context. The assay was immunoSEQ multiplex PCR, and TCRdb's table has in-frame clones only and misses some. The sample carries roughly 80,000 clones, 85% to 95% recorded once. Germline CDR1 reads SQVTM; CDR2 reads ANQGSEA. The V end lost 5 bases, the J end lost 8 bases, and 12 bases lay between the germline ends. This CDR3 is built from 11 residues. This specimen comes from a study of T cell changes during pregnancy in multiple sclerosis. The sequencing here drew on peripheral blood, taken in the second trimester of pregnancy. This rearrangement joins TRBV29-1 to TRBJ1-1, with D possibly being TRBD1 (6 bases). The sequence was obtained from a female donor with multiple sclerosis, enrolled in a pregnancy study. The CDR3 sequence: CSVWTVPEAFF. CDR3 bases: TGCAGCGTTTGGACAGTCCCGGAAGCTTTCTTT.